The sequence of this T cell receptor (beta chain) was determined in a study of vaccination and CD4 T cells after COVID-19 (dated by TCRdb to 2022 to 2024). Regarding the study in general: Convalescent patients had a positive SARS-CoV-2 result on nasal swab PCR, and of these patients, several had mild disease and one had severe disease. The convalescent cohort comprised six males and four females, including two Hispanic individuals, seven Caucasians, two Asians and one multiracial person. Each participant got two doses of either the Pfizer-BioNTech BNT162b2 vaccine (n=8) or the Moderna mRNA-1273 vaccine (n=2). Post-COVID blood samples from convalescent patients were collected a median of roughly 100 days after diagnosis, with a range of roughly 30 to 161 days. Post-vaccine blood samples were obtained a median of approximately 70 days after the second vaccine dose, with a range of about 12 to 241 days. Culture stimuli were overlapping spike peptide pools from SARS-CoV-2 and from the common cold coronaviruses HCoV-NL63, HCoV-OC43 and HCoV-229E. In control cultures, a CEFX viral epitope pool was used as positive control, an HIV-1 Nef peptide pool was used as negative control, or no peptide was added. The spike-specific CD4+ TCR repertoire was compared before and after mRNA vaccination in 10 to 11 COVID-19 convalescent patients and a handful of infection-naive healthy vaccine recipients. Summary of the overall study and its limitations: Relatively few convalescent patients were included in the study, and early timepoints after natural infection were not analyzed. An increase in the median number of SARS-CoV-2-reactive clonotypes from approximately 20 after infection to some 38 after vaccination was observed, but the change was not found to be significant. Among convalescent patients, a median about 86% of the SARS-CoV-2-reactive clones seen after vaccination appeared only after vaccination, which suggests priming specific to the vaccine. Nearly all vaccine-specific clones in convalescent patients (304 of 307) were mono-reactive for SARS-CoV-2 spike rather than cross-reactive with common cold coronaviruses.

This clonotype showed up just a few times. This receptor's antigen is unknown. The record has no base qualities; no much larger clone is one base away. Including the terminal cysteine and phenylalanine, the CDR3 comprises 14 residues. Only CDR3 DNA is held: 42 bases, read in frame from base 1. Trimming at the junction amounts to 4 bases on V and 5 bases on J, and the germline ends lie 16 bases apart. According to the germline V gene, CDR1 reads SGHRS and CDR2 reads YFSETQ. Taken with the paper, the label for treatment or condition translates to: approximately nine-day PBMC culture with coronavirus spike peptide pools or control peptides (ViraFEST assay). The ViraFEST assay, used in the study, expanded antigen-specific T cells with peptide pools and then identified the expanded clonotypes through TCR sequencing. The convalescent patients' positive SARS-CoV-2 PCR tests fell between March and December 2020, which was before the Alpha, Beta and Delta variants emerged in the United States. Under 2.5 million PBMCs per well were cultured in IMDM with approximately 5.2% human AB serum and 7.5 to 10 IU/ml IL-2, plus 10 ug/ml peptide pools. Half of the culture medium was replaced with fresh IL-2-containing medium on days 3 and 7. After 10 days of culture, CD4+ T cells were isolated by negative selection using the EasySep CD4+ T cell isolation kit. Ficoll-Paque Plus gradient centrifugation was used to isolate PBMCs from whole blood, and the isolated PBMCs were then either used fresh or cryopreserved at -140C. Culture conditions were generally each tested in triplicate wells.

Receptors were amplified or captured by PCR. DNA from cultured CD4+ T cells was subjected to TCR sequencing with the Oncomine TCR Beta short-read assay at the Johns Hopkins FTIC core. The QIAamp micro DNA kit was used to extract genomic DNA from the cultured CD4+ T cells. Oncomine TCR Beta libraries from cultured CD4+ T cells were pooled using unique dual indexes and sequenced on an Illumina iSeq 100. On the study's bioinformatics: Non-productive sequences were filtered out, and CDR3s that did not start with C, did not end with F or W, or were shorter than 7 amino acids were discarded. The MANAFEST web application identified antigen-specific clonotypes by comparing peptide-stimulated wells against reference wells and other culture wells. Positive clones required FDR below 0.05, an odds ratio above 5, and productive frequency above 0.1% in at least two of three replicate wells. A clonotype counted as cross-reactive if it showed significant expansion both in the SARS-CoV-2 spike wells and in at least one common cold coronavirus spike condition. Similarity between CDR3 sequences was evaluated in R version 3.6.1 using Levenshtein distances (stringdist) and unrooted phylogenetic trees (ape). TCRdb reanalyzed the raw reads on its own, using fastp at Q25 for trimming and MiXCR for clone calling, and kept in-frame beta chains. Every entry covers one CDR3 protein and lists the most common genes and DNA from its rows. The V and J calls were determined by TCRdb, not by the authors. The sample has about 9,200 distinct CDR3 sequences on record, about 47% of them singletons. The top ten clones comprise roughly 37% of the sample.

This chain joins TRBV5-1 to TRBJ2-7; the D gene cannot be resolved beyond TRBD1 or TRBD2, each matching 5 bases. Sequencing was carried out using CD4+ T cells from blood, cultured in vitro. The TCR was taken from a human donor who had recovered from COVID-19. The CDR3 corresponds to CASSGRAGSDEQYF. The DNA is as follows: TGCGCCAGCAGCGGACGGGCAGGGAGTGACGAGCAGTACTTC.